Detailed here is one T cell receptor beta chain. Libraries were prepared by immunoSEQ multiplex PCR; TCRdb keeps only in-frame clonotypes and omits some of them. The top ten clones hold roughly 8% of a sample with over 400,000 clones, about 88% of them seen once. This entry is derived from a study of blood T cell repertoires in COVID-19. Patients of the Seattle cohort, enrolled during active infection, were followed longitudinally. The sample consisted of peripheral blood. This sequence originates from a woman aged 45-65 years with COVID-19, enrolled during active disease.

Here the CDR3 DNA reads TGTGCCATCAGTGGGCCGGGACAGGGAATTGCCTACGAGCAGTACTTC. It encodes CAISGPGQGIAYEQYF. The chain employs TRBV10-3 and TRBJ2-7, with 9 bases that match TRBD1. Per the germline V gene, CDR1 is ENHRY and CDR2 is SYGVKD. V lost 4 bases, J lost 2 bases, and 9 bases stayed unmatched. The CDR3 is made up of 16 amino acids.